This T cell receptor beta chain was identified in a study of T cells in localized non-small cell lung cancer. Whole-study results and caveats: Compared with tumor, uninvolved adjacent lung displayed greater T cell clonality, ranking highest overall.

As concerns this clone: What it recognizes is unknown.

Germline CDR1 is SGDLS and CDR2 is YYNGEE. Deletions cut 3 bases from V and 8 bases from J, with 9 bases between. CDR3 length: 13 amino acids. Produced via immunoSEQ multiplex PCR; TCRdb's table is partial and in-frame only. Of about 33,000 clones in the sample, over 75% were seen once. The chain links TRBV9 to TRBJ1-6, with D possibly matching TRBD1 (6 bases). This TCR was sampled from a male donor aged 60 or over with stage III lung adenocarcinoma. The material was peripheral blood, obtained before any cancer treatment. Here the CDR3 DNA reads TGTGCCAGCAGCGAGACAGGCGATTCACCCCTCCACTTT. Protein product: CASSETGDSPLHF.